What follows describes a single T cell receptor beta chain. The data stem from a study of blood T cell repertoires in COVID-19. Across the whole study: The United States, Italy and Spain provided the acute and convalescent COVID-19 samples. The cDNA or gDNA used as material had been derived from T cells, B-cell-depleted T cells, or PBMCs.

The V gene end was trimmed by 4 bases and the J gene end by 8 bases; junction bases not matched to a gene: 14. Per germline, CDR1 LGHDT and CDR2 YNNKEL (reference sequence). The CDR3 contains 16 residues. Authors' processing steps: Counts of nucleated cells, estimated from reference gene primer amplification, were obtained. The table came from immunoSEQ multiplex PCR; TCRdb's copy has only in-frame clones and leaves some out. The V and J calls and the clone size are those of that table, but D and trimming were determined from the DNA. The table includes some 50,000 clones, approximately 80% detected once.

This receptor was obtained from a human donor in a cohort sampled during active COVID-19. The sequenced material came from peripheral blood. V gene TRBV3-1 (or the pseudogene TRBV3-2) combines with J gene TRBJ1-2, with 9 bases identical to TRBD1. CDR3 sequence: CASSRWTRDRDKGYTF. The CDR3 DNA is TGTGCCAGCAGCCGCTGGACCCGGGACAGGGATAAAGGCTACACCTTC.